Following are 10 T cell receptor beta chains from one sample sequenced in a study of blood T cells in healthy people across ages. Primed by a sample-barcoded 5' primer and a J-beta primer mix, a second PCR proceeded for about 7 to 11 cycles. Via MiXCR, TCRdb re-called the 5' RACE reads, giving one row per CDR3 protein. Of 1.5 million to 2 million distinct CDR3 sequences listed, around 40% are singletons. The sample was blood. The source of these receptors is a human donor in good health.

The chain recombines TRBV7-9 with TRBJ2-5, with TRBD2 matching 7 bases. V dropped 1 base and J dropped 11; count of bases not matched to a gene: 7. In germline, CDR1 is SEHNR, CDR2 FQNEAQ (reference sequence). This CDR3 has 13 residues. For the CDR3, the DNA is TGTGCCAGCAGCTTAGTACCAGCGCGGGGGCAGTACTTC. Protein: CASSLVPARGQYF.

This rearrangement joins TRBV5-1 to TRBJ1-6; TRBD1 matches at 7 bases. The CDR3 is 14 amino acids. Germline V gene sequence: CDR1 SGHRS, CDR2 YFSETQ. V lost 4 bases, J lost 6 bases, and 4 bases stayed unmatched. The CDR3 sequence is CASSPGTANSPLHF. The DNA of the CDR3 is TGCGCCAGCAGCCCGGGGACAGCTAATTCACCCCTCCACTTT.

The chain is built from TRBV4-2 and TRBJ2-3; D tentatively fits TRBD1 or TRBD2 (6 bases each). With 2 bases removed from V and 6 bases from J, the gap between germline ends came to 24 bases. This CDR3 region has 18 residues. CDR1 LGHNA and CDR2 YNFKEQ come from the germline V gene. The CDR3 loop reads CASSQTEGGLGVIDTQYF. CDR3 DNA sequence: TGTGCCAGCAGCCAAACGGAAGGGGGGCTAGGGGTTATCGATACGCAGTATTTT.

V gene TRBV6-2 or TRBV6-3 combines with J gene TRBJ2-7; possibly TRBD1 for D (6 bases). CDR1 is MNHEY, CDR2 SVGEGT, per germline. The ends were cut back, 8 bases at V and 4 bases at J, with 12 bases in the middle. The CDR3 consists of 12 residues. Written as DNA, the CDR3 is TGTGCCAGCGATACAACAGGGTACGAGCAGTACTTC. Amino acid sequence: CASDTTGYEQYF.

The rearrangement joins TRBV27 to TRBJ2-7; D unclear. In germline, CDR1 is MNHEY, CDR2 SMNVEV (reference sequence). The CDR3 runs 13 residues. Trimming took off 6 bases at V and 0 bases at J, with 9 bases between the two ends. DNA of the CDR3: TGTGCCAGCAGCTACCAAAGCTCCTACGAGCAGTACTTC. It yields the protein CASSYQSSYEQYF.

The rearrangement uses TRBV20-1 and TRBJ2-3; tentative D call: TRBD1 (5 bases). Germline CDR1 reads DFQATT; CDR2 reads SNEGSKA (reference sequence). Trimming removed 6 bases at V and 5 bases at J, with 18 bases between. The CDR3 is 14 residues long. In DNA, the CDR3 is TGCAGTGCCCTCGCAATTGGGGCCGGAGATACGCAGTATTTT. Its protein is CSALAIGAGDTQYF.

This clonotype was seen a handful of times. The CDR3 bases are TGTGCCAGCAGTGAACAGTATGGCTACACCTTC. Translating gives CASSEQYGYTF. The rearrangement links TRBV2 to TRBJ1-2, with no clear D. Germline-derived CDR1 and CDR2 are SNHLY and FYNNEI. The V and J ends lost 2 bases and 5 bases respectively, with 3 bases between them. CDR3 length: 11 residues. The variable domain in full, completed from reference TRBV2 and TRBJ1-2, reads EPEVTQTPSHQVTQMGQEVILRCVPISNHLYFYWYRQILGQKVEFLVSFYNNEISEKSEIFDDQFSVERPDGSNFTLKIRSTKLEDSAMYFCASSEQYGYTFGSGTRLTVV.

The CDR3 bases are TGTGCCACCAGCAGAGTTATGTTCGGCTACACCTTC. Its protein is CATSRVMFGYTF. V is TRBV15 and J is TRBJ1-2, with unresolved D. This CDR3 region has 12 residues. Germline CDR1 and CDR2: LNHNV and YYDKDF (reference sequence). The V end was cut by 1 base, the J end by 8 bases, with 8 bases between.

The chain carries TRBV5-1 and TRBJ2-1; TRBD1 is a possible D gene (6 bases). CDR1 and CDR2 from the germline V gene are SGHRS and YFSETQ. The CDR3 spans 16 residues. With 3 bases removed from V and 5 bases from J, the gap between germline ends came to 18 bases. The CDR3 DNA follows: TGCGCCAGCAGCTACCTAACAGGGCAACTTGACAATGAGCAGTTCTTC. It yields the protein CASSYLTGQLDNEQFF.

The V and J genes are TRBV12-3 or TRBV12-4 and TRBJ1-2; 7 nucleotides align to TRBD1. The CDR3 covers 17 residues. Germline trimming cut 4 bases from V and 4 bases from J; bases unmatched to any gene: 15. The DNA for the CDR3 is TGTGCCAGCAGTTCCCAGGGTTGGACAGGACGGGGCTATGGCTACACCTTC. Protein sequence: CASSSQGWTGRGYGYTF.